The 20 T cell receptor beta chains below all came from one sample that was sequenced in a study of tumor-infiltrating lymphocytes in primary liver carcinoma. The authors made TCR beta cDNA from 400 to 600 ng total RNA with a constant-region primer. Libraries of TCR beta came from three nested multiplex PCR rounds with slightly modified ARM-PCR. TRBV1-TRBV30 forward primers paired with a C-beta reverse primer were used in the first two PCR rounds, which ran approximately 10 cycles each. One entry per CDR3 protein, called by TCRdb with MiXCR from the multiplex PCR reads. Among around 71,000 distinct CDR3 sequences, about two thirds were seen once, and the ten largest hold roughly an eighth. DNA and RNA were both co-extracted from approximately 20-30 mg of bulk tissue that had not been sorted. Input material: liver tumor tissue from sampling region 4. The subset: tumor region T4, right-lateral pole. These receptor sequences come from a woman aged 55-70 years with primary liver carcinoma and hepatitis B virus infection.

Regarding this clonotype: An end of the junction differs from the germline gene, which may be a read error. The chain couples TRBV4-1 to TRBJ2-7, with TRBD1 matching over 8 bases. Germline CDR1 MGHRA, CDR2 YSYEKL. This CDR3 has 16 amino acids. This CDR3 reads CDSSQTIDRGAYEQYF. The DNA for the CDR3 is TGCGACAGCAGCCAAACAATAGACAGGGGAGCCTACGAGCAGTACTTC.

This clonotype has a handful of counts. With a much larger clone just one base away, this may be a read error. The chain links TRBV4-1 to TRBJ2-3; D may match TRBD1 or TRBD2 (6 bases each). Germline V CDR1 and CDR2: MGHRA, YSYEKL. V was trimmed by 6 bases and J by 4 bases, leaving 20 bases between them. This CDR3 is 16 amino acids long. The DNA for the CDR3 is TGCGCCAGCAGGGACCGGGACTCGGGGGCCCCAGATACGCAGTATTTT. This translates into CASRDRDSGAPDTQYF.

This clonotype was counted many times. The rearrangement links TRBV5-4 to TRBJ2-3, with 8 nucleotides matching TRBD2. The CDR3 loop spans 16 amino acids. Unmatched junction bases numbered 11, after V lost 5 bases and J lost 3 bases. Germline V gene lookup returns CDR1 SGHNT and CDR2 YYREEE (reference sequence). CDR3 sequence reads: CASRYGGAGLTDTQYF. DNA for the CDR3: TGTGCCAGCAGATACGGGGGGGCAGGTCTAACAGATACGCAGTATTTT.

CDR3 amino acids: CASTGQGDTGELFF. The CDR3 bases are TGTGCCAGCACCGGACAGGGGGACACCGGGGAGCTGTTTTTT. The chain uses TRBV6-1 and TRBJ2-2; 10 nucleotides align to TRBD1. This CDR3 spans 14 amino acids. V was pared by 7 bases and J by 3 bases, with 2 bases of the junction left unmatched. Germline V gives CDR1 MNHNS, CDR2 SASEGT.

This clonotype was observed many times. The rearrangement joins TRBV5-4 to TRBJ2-5; 12 bases agree with TRBD2. CDR3 size: 15 residues. Trimming removed 4 bases from V and 4 bases from J; junction bases left unmatched: 5. Germline CDR1 reads SGHNT; CDR2 reads YYREEE (reference sequence). As DNA, the CDR3 is TGTGCCAGCAGCCCCCGACTAGCGGGAGCAGAGACCCAGTACTTC. Translated: CASSPRLAGAETQYF.

About this clonotype itself: A much larger clone differs by one base, so this may be a read error. The chain has TRBV7-8 and TRBJ2-7; D gene unclear. In germline, CDR1 is SGHVS, CDR2 FQNEAQ. There are 13 residues in the CDR3. This chain's CDR3 is CARSLVDGREQDF. Written as DNA, the CDR3 is TGTGCCAGGAGCTTAGTGGACGGCCGCGAGCAGGACTTC. Variable domain in full (rest from reference TRBV7-8 and TRBJ2-7): GAGVSQSPRYKVAKRGQDVALRCDPISGHVSLFWYQQALGQGPEFLTYFQNEAQLDKSGLPSDRFFAERPEGSVSTLKIQRTQQEDSAVYLCARSLVDGREQDFGPGTRLTVT.

Concerning this clonotype: Without the conserved terminal phenylalanine or tryptophan, this CDR3 likely stems from a read error. This chain links TRBV28 with TRBJ2-5, with TRBD1 matching 7 bases. Per the germline V gene, CDR1 is MDHEN and CDR2 is SYDVKM. CDR3 length: 14 residues. The junction had 11 bases not matched to a gene; V was cut back by 8 bases and J by 5 bases. The CDR3 loop is CASHRQGRAETQYL. The CDR3, as DNA: TGTGCCAGCCATCGACAGGGTAGGGCGGAGACCCAGTACCTC.

In its sample, this clonotype was seen many times. The chain is built from TRBV10-3 and TRBJ2-2; a weak D match, TRBD1 (5 bases). From germline, CDR1 is ENHRY and CDR2 SYGVKD. The CDR3 loop spans 14 amino acids. CDR3 sequence: CDTSESRGPGELFF. CDR3 DNA: TGTGACACCAGTGAGTCAAGGGGTCCCGGGGAGCTGTTTTTT.

This clonotype was detected a few times. The gene calls are TRBV28 and TRBJ1-6, with unresolved D. V lost 5 bases, J lost 0 bases, and 8 bases lay in between. The CDR3 contains 15 residues. The germline V gene has CDR1 MDHEN and CDR2 SYDVKM. CDR3: CASSPPGSYNSPLHF. CDR3 DNA: TGTGCCAGCAGTCCTCCAGGCTCCTATAATTCACCCCTCCACTTT. Supplemented by reference TRBV28 and TRBJ1-6, the full variable domain reads DVKVTQSSRYLVKRTGEKVFLECVQDMDHENMFWYRQDPGLGLRLIYFSYDVKMKEKGDIPEGYSVSREKKERFSLILESASTNQTSMYLCASSPPGSYNSPLHFGNGTRLTVT.

The sample holds many counts of this clonotype. The chain is built from TRBV6-1 and TRBJ2-7; 7 bases are a match to TRBD2. CDR3 length: 15 amino acids. With V trimmed by 3 bases and J by 2 bases, 7 bases remained unmatched. Germline values: CDR1 MNHNS, CDR2 SASEGT. The CDR3 bases are TGTGCCAGCAGTGACCCGGGAGGCTCTGCCTACGAGCAGTACTTC. The encoded protein is CASSDPGGSAYEQYF.

Concerning this clonotype: One end of the junction fails to match germline, which may point to a read error. This chain links TRBV4-2 with TRBJ2-7; 8 positions match TRBD1. Germline assignment: CDR1 LGHNA and CDR2 YNFKEQ. CDR3 length equals 15 residues. The CDR3 bases are TGTGTCAGCAGCCAAGATCCAACAGGGGGCTACGAGCAGTACTTC. Its translation: CVSSQDPTGGYEQYF.

CDR3: CASNSQTKETQYF. DNA of the CDR3: TGTGCCAGCAACTCCCAAACAAAAGAGACCCAGTACTTC. This chain links TRBV2 with TRBJ2-5; D is uncertain. CDR1 and CDR2 (germline): SNHLY, FYNNEI. The ends were cut back, 7 bases at V and 3 bases at J, with 12 bases in the middle. The CDR3 length is 13 residues.

With regard to this clonotype: A much larger clone differs by one base, so this may be a read error. The rearrangement links TRBV30 to TRBJ2-7; a weak D match, TRBD2 (5 bases). This CDR3 is built from 15 residues. Deletions cut 4 bases from V and 3 bases from J, with 19 bases between. Germline V CDR1 and CDR2: GTSNPN, SVGIG (reference sequence). The CDR3 region has the DNA TGTGCCTGGATTGTACCGGGCGGAGCGGTCTACGAGCAGTACTTC. It encodes CAWIVPGGAVYEQYF.

The V and J genes are TRBV12-3 or TRBV12-4 and TRBJ1-2, with D maybe TRBD1 (5 bases). CDR3 length: 13 amino acids. V was cut by 11 bases and J by 0 bases, with 13 bases left in between. The CDR3 DNA is TGTGCCGGTAGTTTAGGGGCTAACTATGGCTACACCTTC. Translated: CAGSLGANYGYTF.

A note on this clonotype: One base away lies a much larger clone, so this may be a sequencing read error. The gene calls are TRBV10-2 and TRBJ2-7; D unresolved. Per germline, CDR1 WSHSY and CDR2 SAAADI. The CDR3 has 15 amino acids. V was cut by 2 bases and J by 3 bases, with 14 bases left in between. CDR3 nucleotide sequence: TGCGCCAGCAGTGAGCCGGGCAGGATGGTCTACGAGCAGTACTTC. Its protein product is CASSEPGRMVYEQYF.

A remark on this clonotype: One junction end does not reproduce the germline sequence, and a read error may be involved. This chain links TRBV11-2 with TRBJ2-1, with 8 bases identical to TRBD2. The CDR3 is 17 residues long. Germline assignment: CDR1 SGHAT and CDR2 FQNNGV. The CDR3 loop reads CASSRRLARGPGNEQFF. In nucleotides, the CDR3 is TGTGCCAGCAGCAGGAGACTAGCGAGAGGGCCGGGGAATGAGCAGTTTTTC.

About this clonotype itself: This may arise from a read error, as a much more abundant clone is one base away. For the CDR3, the DNA is TGTGCCAGCAGTTTCGGTGGTAATTCACCCCTCCACTTT. Its protein product is CASSFGGNSPLHF. This chain joins TRBV28 and TRBJ1-6; D is ambiguous. The V end lost 3 bases, the J end lost 6 bases, and 6 bases lay between the germline ends. Germline loops: CDR1 MDHEN, CDR2 SYDVKM. This CDR3 is 13 amino acids long.

There are many counts of this clonotype. The chain links TRBV4-1 to TRBJ1-6; no reliable D call. Germline CDR1 reads MGHRA; CDR2 reads YSYEKL. The CDR3 consists of 15 residues. Trimming cost V 1 base and J 6 bases, with 10 bases left between them. CDR3 amino acids: CASSQVTDFNSPLHF. In nucleotides, the CDR3 is TGCGCCAGCAGCCAAGTCACGGACTTTAATTCACCCCTCCACTTT.

This clonotype was detected ten times or more. The rearrangement links TRBV19 to TRBJ1-1; the D is unclear. Trimming cost V 7 bases and J 0 bases, with 6 bases left between them. The CDR3 is 12 amino acids. Germline-derived CDR1 and CDR2 are LNHDA and SQIVND (reference sequence). CDR3 DNA: TGTGCCAGTAAAGACGTGAACACTGAAGCTTTCTTT. Translating gives CASKDVNTEAFF.

This clonotype has a handful of counts. The V call is TRBV18, the J call TRBJ1-1; D is ambiguous. The CDR3 extends over 13 amino acids. CDR1 KGHSH and CDR2 LQKENI come from the germline V gene. V dropped 5 bases and J dropped 2 bases, with 9 bases sitting between them. This CDR3 reads CASSDNRNTEAFF. CDR3 nucleotide sequence: TGTGCCAGCTCAGACAACAGAAACACTGAAGCTTTCTTT.